Each of the 14 T cell receptor beta chains below was sequenced from the same sample in a study of T cells in Graves' hyperthyroidism and ophthalmopathy. Template material for amplifying TCR beta CDR3 regions consisted of RNA transcripts. In the first-round RT-PCR of the TCR CDR3, the HTBI primer set was used. TCRdb recomputed calls from the multiplex PCR reads with MiXCR, one row per CDR3 protein. The sample holds 500,000 to 650,000 distinct CDR3 sequences, 13% to 15% seen once. The sequencing input was blood. The source of these receptors is a woman in her forties or fifties with Graves' ophthalmopathy.

This clonotype occurred a few times. The rearrangement links TRBV6-2 or TRBV6-3 to TRBJ2-1, with 12 bases lining up with TRBD1. The CDR3 has 17 residues. Trimming removed 5 bases from V and 4 bases from J; junction bases left unmatched: 9. In germline, CDR1 is MNHEY, CDR2 SVGEGT. This chain's CDR3 is CASSGLGQGALYNEQFF. CDR3 bases: TGTGCCAGCAGTGGATTGGGACAGGGGGCGCTTTACAATGAGCAGTTCTTC.

This chain joins TRBV4-3 and TRBJ2-7; TRBD1 is a possible D gene (6 bases). The CDR3 runs to 16 residues. The V gene lost 0 bases and the J gene lost 3 bases, with 15 bases spanning the gap. Looked up from germline, CDR1 is LGHNA and CDR2 is YSLEER. The CDR3 DNA is TGCGCCAGCAGCCAAGATCTACAGGGTCCTTTCTACGAGCAGTACTTC. This sequence encodes CASSQDLQGPFYEQYF.

This clonotype was recorded at least ten times. The chain has TRBV7-2 and TRBJ2-7, with D unclear. The CDR3 sequence is 11 residues long. The germline V gene has CDR1 SGHTA and CDR2 FQGNSA. With 5 bases removed from V and 0 bases from J, the gap between germline ends came to 2 bases. CDR3 residues: CASSISYEQYF. The CDR3 nucleotides are TGTGCCAGCAGCATCTCCTACGAGCAGTACTTC.

This chain links TRBV20-1 with TRBJ2-3; D is unclear. The ends were cut back, 6 bases at V and 2 bases at J, with 9 bases in the middle. This CDR3 is built from 12 residues. Germline CDR1 DFQATT, CDR2 SNEGSKA (reference sequence). CDR3 residues: CSATPDTDTQYF. Here the CDR3 DNA reads TGCAGTGCCACACCCGACACAGATACGCAGTATTTT.

This clonotype was seen more than once but under ten times. The V call is TRBV24-1, the J call TRBJ1-5; D may be TRBD1 (5 bases). Germline values: CDR1 KGHDR, CDR2 SFDVKD. The CDR3 consists of 14 residues. The V gene lost 3 bases and the J gene lost 6 bases, with 11 bases spanning the gap. The CDR3 DNA reads TGTGCCACCAGTGATGGCGGGGGTAGTCAGCCCCAGCATTTT. Amino acids: CATSDGGGSQPQHF.

This clonotype showed up just a few times. A much larger clone differs by one base, so this may be a read error. This rearrangement joins TRBV20-1 to TRBJ2-2; no reliable D call. Germline loops: CDR1 DFQATT, CDR2 SNEGSKA (reference sequence). This CDR3 region has 11 residues. V lost 3 bases and J lost 3, with 2 bases in between. CDR3 sequence reads: CSASDTGELFF. CDR3 coding DNA: TGCAGTGCTAGCGACACCGGGGAGCTGTTTTTT.

This clonotype was seen repeatedly, ten times or more. The chain has TRBV7-2 and TRBJ2-2; TRBD2 aligns across 7 bases. Germline V gene lookup returns CDR1 SGHTA and CDR2 FQGNSA. J lost 0 bases, V lost 6 bases, and 4 bases had no gene match. This CDR3 has 15 residues. The DNA of the CDR3 is TGTGCCAGCAGTTTAAGCGGGGCGAACACCGGGGAGCTGTTTTTT. Translating gives CASSLSGANTGELFF.

This clonotype occurred many times. The CDR3 reads CASSQEPSGTYEQYF. CDR3 DNA sequence: TGCGCCAGCAGCCAAGAACCTAGCGGGACCTACGAGCAGTACTTC. The J gene is TRBJ2-7, the V gene TRBV4-1; 9 bases are shared with TRBD2. Germline-derived CDR1 and CDR2 are MGHRA and YSYEKL. The V and J ends lost 0 bases and 2 bases, in that order; junction bases with no gene match: 2. There are 15 residues in the CDR3.

The sample holds many counts of this clonotype. The genes are TRBV7-2 and TRBJ2-7; 14 nucleotides align to TRBD2. The CDR3 is 16 residues long. With V trimmed by 1 base and J by 3 bases, 2 bases remained unmatched. Germline V CDR1 and CDR2: SGHTA, FQGNSA. This chain's CDR3 is CASSLVGTSGSYEQYF. CDR3 sequence (DNA): TGTGCCAGCAGCTTAGTTGGGACTAGCGGGAGCTACGAGCAGTACTTC. Variable domain in full (rest from reference TRBV7-2 and TRBJ2-7): GAGVSQSPSNKVTEKGKDVELRCDPISGHTALYWYRQSLGQGLEFLIYFQGNSAPDKSGLPSDRFSAERTGGSVSTLTIQRTQQEDSAVYLCASSLVGTSGSYEQYFGPGTRLTVT.

This clonotype showed up many times. The rearrangement joins TRBV7-9 to TRBJ2-1, with 9 bases lining up with TRBD2. The V gene's germline CDR1 is SEHNR and CDR2 FQNEAQ (reference sequence). This CDR3 is 15 amino acids long. The V segment lost 5 bases and the J segment 6 bases; nucleotides outside the gene matches: 8. In nucleotides, the CDR3 is TGTGCCAGCAGCAGTCCGGGACTAGCCGTCAATGAGCAGTTCTTC. Translation: CASSSPGLAVNEQFF.

This clonotype was observed at least ten times. The chain is built from TRBV3-1 and TRBJ2-7, with a tentative D call TRBD2 (5 bases). Looked up from germline, CDR1 is LGHDT and CDR2 is YNNKEL (reference sequence). V lost 1 base, J lost 1 base, and 20 bases lay in between. The CDR3 has 18 amino acids. Here the CDR3 DNA reads TGTGCCAGCAGCCAAGGGTTCAGCGGTCTAGCAAATTCCTACGAGCAGTACTTC. Translated, it gives CASSQGFSGLANSYEQYF.

In the case of this clonotype: A single base separates this from a much larger clone, so it may be a read error. The V call is TRBV5-1, the J call TRBJ1-4; TRBD1 matches at 8 bases. In germline, CDR1 is SGHRS, CDR2 YFSETQ. The CDR3 covers 16 residues. V was clipped by 5 bases and J by 6 bases; unmatched bases: 12. CDR3 sequence (DNA): TGCGCCAGCAGGAAACAGGGGGTGATCCTTGATGAAAAACTGTTTTTT. This sequence encodes CASRKQGVILDEKLFF.

The chain links TRBV12-3 or TRBV12-4 to TRBJ2-5; 9 bases match TRBD1. Trimming at V came to 5 bases and at J to 5 bases, leaving 9 bases not matched to a gene. The CDR3 consists of 15 residues. In DNA form, the CDR3 reads TGTGCCAGCAGTGGCCGCCGGACAGGGGTCGAGACCCAGTACTTC. Its protein is CASSGRRTGVETQYF.

This clonotype has a handful of counts. The gene calls are TRBV5-4 and TRBJ2-1; weak D call: TRBD2 (6 bases). The germline CDR1 and CDR2 sequences are SGHNT and YYREEE (reference sequence). V lost 1 base and J 6 bases, leaving 11 bases between the germline ends. This CDR3 is built from 14 residues. CDR3 protein: CASSLYGRLNEQFF. The CDR3 DNA follows: TGTGCCAGCAGCTTGTACGGGAGACTCAATGAGCAGTTCTTC.